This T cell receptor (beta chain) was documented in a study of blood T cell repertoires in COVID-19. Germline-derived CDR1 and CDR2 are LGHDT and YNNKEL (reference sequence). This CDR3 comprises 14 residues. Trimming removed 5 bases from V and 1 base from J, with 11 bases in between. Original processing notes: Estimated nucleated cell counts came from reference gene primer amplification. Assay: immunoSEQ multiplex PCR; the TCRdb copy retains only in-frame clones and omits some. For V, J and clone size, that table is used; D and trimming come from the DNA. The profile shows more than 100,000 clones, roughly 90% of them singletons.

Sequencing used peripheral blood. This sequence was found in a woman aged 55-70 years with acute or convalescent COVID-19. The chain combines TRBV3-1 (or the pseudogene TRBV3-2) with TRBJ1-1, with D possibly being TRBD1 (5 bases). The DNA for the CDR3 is TGTGCCAGCAGCTTAGGGGTGAGGAACACTGAAGCTTTCTTT. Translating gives CASSLGVRNTEAFF.